Listed below are T cell receptor beta chains from one sample, sequenced in a study of technical replicates of blood from a handful of donors. The assay was immunoSEQ multiplex PCR, and TCRdb's table has in-frame clones only and misses some. This sample has 84,000 or so clones, with roughly 94% found just once. The sample taken for sequencing was T cells isolated from PBMCs. These receptors all come from a human donor in good health. CDR3s include the opening cysteine and the closing phenylalanine or tryptophan.

CDR3aa,v_gene,len,j_gene
CASTTLRDSRTEAFF,TRBV28,15,TRBJ1-1
CALTGQLNSGANVLTF,TRBV30,16,TRBJ2-6
CASLDSSYEQYF,TRBV10-3,12,TRBJ2-7
CALGGARGQPQHF,TRBV28,13,TRBJ1-5
CASSPILQGCEQYF,TRBV7-9,14,TRBJ2-7
CASSESYTEAFF,TRBV10-2,12,TRBJ1-1
CASSLIGSGEQYF,TRBV7-8,13,TRBJ2-7
CASSLTRSYNEQFF,TRBV18,14,TRBJ2-1
CASSYTGTIDYGYTF,TRBV5-6,15,TRBJ1-2
CASSLGGTGFYEQYF,TRBV13,15,TRBJ2-7
CASSPVGGVNEQFF,TRBV5-1,14,TRBJ2-1
CASSQDRPQTGLKEGYTF,TRBV4-1,18,TRBJ1-2
CASSSTGEIRNEQFF,TRBV7-8,15,TRBJ2-1
CASSYWGDLAFF,TRBV7-9,12,TRBJ1-1
CASSEQGAYEKLFF,TRBV6-1,14,TRBJ1-4
CASSVTGVTEAFF,TRBV9,13,TRBJ1-1
CASSTGTGPWDEQYF,TRBV5-1,15,TRBJ2-7
CASSEGIDEKLFF,TRBV2,13,TRBJ1-4
CASSRRGLREKLFF,TRBV6-5,14,TRBJ1-4
CASSLDPGYSGNTIYF,TRBV7-6,16,TRBJ1-3
CASSVASGGHTEAFF,TRBV9,15,TRBJ1-1
CARSPTRAGKRDSRYNEQFF,TRBV23-1,20,TRBJ2-1
CASSPGTSGNNLQYF,TRBV28,15,TRBJ2-7
CASSSSTGTTQYF,TRBV5-1,13,TRBJ2-3
CASSFGSAPSGTHNEQFF,TRBV7-9,18,TRBJ2-1
CASSQYSGELFF,TRBV4-2,12,TRBJ2-2
CASRLAGDPYEQYF,TRBV27,14,TRBJ2-7
CASSALGTDQPQHF,TRBV7-9,14,TRBJ1-5
CASSVGRAKETQYF,TRBV9,14,TRBJ2-5
CASSPRLTSEQYF,TRBV9,13,TRBJ2-7
CASSPPASSGIYNEQFF,TRBV7-9,17,TRBJ2-1
CASREAGTRPQHF,TRBV27,13,TRBJ1-5
CASSFGHTREGGELFF,TRBV5-1,16,TRBJ2-2
CASRTTSGRNNEQFF,TRBV6-5,15,TRBJ2-1
CATRLAGGRSQETQYF,TRBV5-4,16,TRBJ2-5
CASSETGGSPLHF,TRBV7-6,13,TRBJ1-6
CAISESTGGGYTF,TRBV10-3,13,TRBJ1-2
CASSRETYRVEQYF,TRBV4-1,14,TRBJ2-7
CASSIIAGVGETQYF,TRBV6-5,15,TRBJ2-5
CASSTGLAGADTQYF,TRBV7-9,15,TRBJ2-3
CASSSWTSGAYEQYF,TRBV5-8,15,TRBJ2-7